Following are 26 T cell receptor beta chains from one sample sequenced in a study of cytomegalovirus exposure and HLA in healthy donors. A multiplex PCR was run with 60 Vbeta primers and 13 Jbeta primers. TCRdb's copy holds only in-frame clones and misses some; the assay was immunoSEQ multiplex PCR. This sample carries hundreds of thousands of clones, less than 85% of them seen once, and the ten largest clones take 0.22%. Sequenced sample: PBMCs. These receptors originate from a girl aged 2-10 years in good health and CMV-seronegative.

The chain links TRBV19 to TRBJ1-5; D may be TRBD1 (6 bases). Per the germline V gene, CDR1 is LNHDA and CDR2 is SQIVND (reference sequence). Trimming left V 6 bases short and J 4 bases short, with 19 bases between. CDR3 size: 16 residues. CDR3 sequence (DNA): TGTGCCAGTAGGCTTTTTGGAGACAGGATTAATCAGCCCCAGCATTTT. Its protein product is CASRLFGDRINQPQHF.

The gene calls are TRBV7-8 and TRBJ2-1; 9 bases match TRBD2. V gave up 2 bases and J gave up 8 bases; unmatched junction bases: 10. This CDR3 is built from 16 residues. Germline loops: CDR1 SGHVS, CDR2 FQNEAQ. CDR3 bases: TGTGCCAGCAGCTTAAAGGGTAGCGGGAGTCGGTATGAGCAGTTCTTC. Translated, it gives CASSLKGSGSRYEQFF. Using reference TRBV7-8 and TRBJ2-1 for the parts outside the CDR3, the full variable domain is GAGVSQSPRYKVAKRGQDVALRCDPISGHVSLFWYQQALGQGPEFLTYFQNEAQLDKSGLPSDRFFAERPEGSVSTLKIQRTQQEDSAVYLCASSLKGSGSRYEQFFGPGTRLTVL.

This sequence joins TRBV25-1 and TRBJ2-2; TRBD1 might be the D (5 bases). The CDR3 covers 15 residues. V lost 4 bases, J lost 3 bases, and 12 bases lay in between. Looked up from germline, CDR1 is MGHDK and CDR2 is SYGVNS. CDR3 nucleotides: TGTGCCAGCAGTGTGTTAGACAGAGACACCGGGGAGCTGTTTTTT. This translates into CASSVLDRDTGELFF.

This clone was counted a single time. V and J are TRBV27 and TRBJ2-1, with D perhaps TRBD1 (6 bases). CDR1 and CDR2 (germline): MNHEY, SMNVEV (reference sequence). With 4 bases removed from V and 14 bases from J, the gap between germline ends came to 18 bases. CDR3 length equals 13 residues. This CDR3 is CASSSFIRGPEFF. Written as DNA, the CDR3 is TGTGCCAGCAGTTCCTTCATCAGGGGTCCGGAGTTCTTC.

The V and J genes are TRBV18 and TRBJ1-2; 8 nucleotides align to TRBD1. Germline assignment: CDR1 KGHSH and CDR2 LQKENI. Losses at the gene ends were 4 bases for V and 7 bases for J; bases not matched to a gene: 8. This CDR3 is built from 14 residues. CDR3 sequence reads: CASSRNGQGGGYTF. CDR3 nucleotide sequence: TGTGCCAGCTCACGGAACGGACAGGGAGGTGGCTACACCTTC.

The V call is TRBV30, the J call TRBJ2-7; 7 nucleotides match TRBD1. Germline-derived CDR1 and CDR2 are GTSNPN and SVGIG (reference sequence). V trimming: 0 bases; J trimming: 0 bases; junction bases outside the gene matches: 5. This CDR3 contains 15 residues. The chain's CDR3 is CAWSVLGTASYEQYF. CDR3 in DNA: TGTGCCTGGAGTGTATTGGGGACAGCCTCCTACGAGCAGTACTTC. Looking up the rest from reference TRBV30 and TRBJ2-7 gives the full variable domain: SQTIHQWPATLVQPVGSPLSLECTVEGTSNPNLYWYRQAAGRGLQLLFYSVGIGQISSEVPQNLSASRPQDRQFILSSKKLLLSDSGFYLCAWSVLGTASYEQYFGPGTRLTVT.

CDR3 nucleotide sequence: TGTGCCAGCAGCCCAACCCCAGGGGCCGGATGGATTCAGTACTTC. Translating gives CASSPTPGAGWIQYF. The V gene is TRBV7-3, the J gene TRBJ2-4; weak D call: TRBD1 (6 bases). V was pared by 5 bases and J by 10 bases, with 21 bases between. In germline, CDR1 is SGHTA, CDR2 FQGTGA. This CDR3 has 15 amino acids.

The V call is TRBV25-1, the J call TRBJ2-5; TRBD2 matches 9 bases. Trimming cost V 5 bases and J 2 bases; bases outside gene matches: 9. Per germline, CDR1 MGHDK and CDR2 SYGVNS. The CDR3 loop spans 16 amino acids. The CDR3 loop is CASSYTGTSLQETQYF. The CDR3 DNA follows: TGTGCCAGCAGTTATACCGGGACTAGCTTACAAGAGACCCAGTACTTC.

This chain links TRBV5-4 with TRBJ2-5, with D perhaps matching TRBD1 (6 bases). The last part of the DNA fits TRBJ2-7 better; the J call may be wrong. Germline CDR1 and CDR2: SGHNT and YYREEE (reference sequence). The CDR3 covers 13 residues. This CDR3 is CASSLWTAYEQYF. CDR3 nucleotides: TGTGCCAGCAGCTTGTGGACAGCCTACGAGCAGTACTTC.

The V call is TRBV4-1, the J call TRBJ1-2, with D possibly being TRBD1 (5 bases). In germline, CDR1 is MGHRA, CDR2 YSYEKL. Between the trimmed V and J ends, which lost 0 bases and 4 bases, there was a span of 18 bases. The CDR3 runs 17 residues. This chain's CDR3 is CASSQEIPLWTTYGYTF. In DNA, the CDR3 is TGCGCCAGCAGCCAAGAAATTCCTCTATGGACAACCTATGGCTACACCTTC.

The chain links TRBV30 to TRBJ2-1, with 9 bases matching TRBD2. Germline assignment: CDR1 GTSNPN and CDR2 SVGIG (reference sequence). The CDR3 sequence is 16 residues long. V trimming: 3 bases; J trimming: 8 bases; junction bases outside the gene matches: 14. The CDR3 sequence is CAWSSPLAGITDEQFF. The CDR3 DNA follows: TGTGCCTGGAGCTCCCCGCTAGCGGGAATTACAGATGAGCAGTTCTTC. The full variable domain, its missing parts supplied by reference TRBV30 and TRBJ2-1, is SQTIHQWPATLVQPVGSPLSLECTVEGTSNPNLYWYRQAAGRGLQLLFYSVGIGQISSEVPQNLSASRPQDRQFILSSKKLLLSDSGFYLCAWSSPLAGITDEQFFGPGTRLTVL.

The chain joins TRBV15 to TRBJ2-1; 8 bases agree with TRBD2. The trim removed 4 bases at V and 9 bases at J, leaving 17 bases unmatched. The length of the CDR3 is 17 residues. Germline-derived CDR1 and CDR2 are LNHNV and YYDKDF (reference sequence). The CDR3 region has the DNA TGTGCCACCAGCACCAGAGGGGGACTAGAGGATCCCCGTGAGCAGTTCTTC. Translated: CATSTRGGLEDPREQFF.

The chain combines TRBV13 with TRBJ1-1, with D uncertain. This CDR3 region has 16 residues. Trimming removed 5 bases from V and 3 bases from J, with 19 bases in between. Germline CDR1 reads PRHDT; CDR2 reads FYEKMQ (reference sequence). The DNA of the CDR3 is TGTGCCAGCAGCCGCCCCGGGGAGGTCGCTTACACTGAAGCTTTCTTT. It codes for CASSRPGEVAYTEAFF.

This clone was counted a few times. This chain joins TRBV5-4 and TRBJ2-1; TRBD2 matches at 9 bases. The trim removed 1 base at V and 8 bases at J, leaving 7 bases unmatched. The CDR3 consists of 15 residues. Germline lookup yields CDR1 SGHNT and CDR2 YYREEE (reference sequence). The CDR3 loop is CASSLWAGGRDEQFF. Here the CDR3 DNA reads TGTGCCAGCAGCTTGTGGGCGGGGGGGCGAGATGAGCAGTTCTTC.

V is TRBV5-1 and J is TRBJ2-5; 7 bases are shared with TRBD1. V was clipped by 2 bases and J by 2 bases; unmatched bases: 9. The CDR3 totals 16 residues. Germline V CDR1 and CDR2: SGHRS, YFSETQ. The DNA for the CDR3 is TGCGCCAGCAGCTTAACATTACCGGGACAGCAAGAGACCCAGTACTTC. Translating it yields CASSLTLPGQQETQYF.

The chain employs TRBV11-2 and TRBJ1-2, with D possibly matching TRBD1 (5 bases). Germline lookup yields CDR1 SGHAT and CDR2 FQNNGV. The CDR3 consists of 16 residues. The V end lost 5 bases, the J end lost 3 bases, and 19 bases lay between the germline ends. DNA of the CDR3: TGTGCCAGCAGCCCCCTTGGTTTGGGGGGAGACTATGGCTACACCTTC. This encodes CASSPLGLGGDYGYTF.

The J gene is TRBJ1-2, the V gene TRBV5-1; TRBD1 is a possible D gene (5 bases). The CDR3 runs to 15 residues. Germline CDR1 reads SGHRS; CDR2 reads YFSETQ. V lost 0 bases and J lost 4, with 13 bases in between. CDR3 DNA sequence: TGCGCCAGCAGCTTGGGGGCAGGGTACTTCTATGGCTACACCTTC. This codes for CASSLGAGYFYGYTF.

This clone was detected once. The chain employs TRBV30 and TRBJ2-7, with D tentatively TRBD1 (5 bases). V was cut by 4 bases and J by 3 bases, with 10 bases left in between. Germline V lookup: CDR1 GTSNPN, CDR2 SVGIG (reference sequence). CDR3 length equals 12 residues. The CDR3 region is CAWIRTGYEQYF. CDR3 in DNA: TGTGCCTGGATAAGAACAGGCTACGAGCAGTACTTC.

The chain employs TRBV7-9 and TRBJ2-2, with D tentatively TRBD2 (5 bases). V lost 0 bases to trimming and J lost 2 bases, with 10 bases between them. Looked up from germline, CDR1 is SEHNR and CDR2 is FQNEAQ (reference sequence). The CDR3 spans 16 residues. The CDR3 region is CASSLASGLNTGELFF. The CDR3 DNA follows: TGTGCCAGCAGCTTAGCTTCCGGACTTAACACCGGGGAGCTGTTTTTT.

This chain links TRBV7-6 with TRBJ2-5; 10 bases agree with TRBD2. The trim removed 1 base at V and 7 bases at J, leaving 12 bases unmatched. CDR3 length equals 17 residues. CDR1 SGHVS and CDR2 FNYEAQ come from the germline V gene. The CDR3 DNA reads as TGTGCCAGCAGCTTAGGAGGACTAGCGGCACTAGGACGGACCCAGTACTTC. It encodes CASSLGGLAALGRTQYF.

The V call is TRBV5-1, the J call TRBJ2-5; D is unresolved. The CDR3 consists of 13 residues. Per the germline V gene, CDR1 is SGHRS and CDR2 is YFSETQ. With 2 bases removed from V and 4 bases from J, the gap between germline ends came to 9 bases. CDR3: CASSFGQAETQYF. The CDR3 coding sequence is TGCGCCAGCAGCTTCGGCCAGGCAGAGACCCAGTACTTC.

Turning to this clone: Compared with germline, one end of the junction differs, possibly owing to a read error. DNA for the CDR3: TGTGCCAGAAGCTGGATGGGACAAGGGGAGATCTTC. It is translated as CARSWMGQGEIF. V is TRBV5-3 and J is TRBJ2-1, with a possible D match to TRBD1 (6 bases). TRBV5-3 is recorded as an ORF, its role being uncertain. The CDR3 runs to 12 residues.

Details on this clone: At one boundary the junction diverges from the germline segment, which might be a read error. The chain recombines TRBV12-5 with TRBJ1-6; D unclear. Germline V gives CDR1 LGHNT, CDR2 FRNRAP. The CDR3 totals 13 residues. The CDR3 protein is CASGPKRVESALF. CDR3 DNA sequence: TGTGCTAGTGGTCCGAAGCGGGTGGAATCAGCCCTCTTT.

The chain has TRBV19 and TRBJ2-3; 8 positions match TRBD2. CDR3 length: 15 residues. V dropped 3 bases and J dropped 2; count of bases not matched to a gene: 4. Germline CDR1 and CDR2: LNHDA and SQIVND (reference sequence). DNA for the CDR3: TGTGCCAGTAGTATCGGACTAGCCTACACAGATACGCAGTATTTT. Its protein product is CASSIGLAYTDTQYF.

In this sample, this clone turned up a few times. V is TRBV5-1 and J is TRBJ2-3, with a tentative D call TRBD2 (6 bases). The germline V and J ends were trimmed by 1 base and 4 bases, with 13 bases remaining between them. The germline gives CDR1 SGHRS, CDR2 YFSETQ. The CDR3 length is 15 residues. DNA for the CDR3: TGCGCCAGCAGCTTGATGGAGGGCCGGGCAGATACGCAGTATTTT. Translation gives CASSLMEGRADTQYF. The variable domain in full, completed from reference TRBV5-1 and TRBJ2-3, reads KAGVTQTPRYLIKTRGQQVTLSCSPISGHRSVSWYQQTPGQGLQFLFEYFSETQRNKGNFPGRFSGRQFSNSRSEMNVSTLELGDSALYLCASSLMEGRADTQYFGPGTRLTVL.

The DNA of the CDR3 is TGCGCCAGCAGCCAAGAAGTCGGTAATATGCGTGCTTTCTTT. Amino acid sequence: CASSQEVGNMRAFF. The chain links TRBV4-1 to TRBJ1-1; D gene ambiguous. CDR1 MGHRA and CDR2 YSYEKL come from the germline V gene. The V end was cut by 0 bases, the J end by 11 bases, with 16 bases between. The CDR3 spans 14 residues.